This T cell receptor (beta chain) was recorded in a study of shared clonotypes between healthy human individuals. Regarding the study as a whole: Clonotype sharing among donors was thought likely to change with sequencing depth. Among four donors, approximately 4.6% of naive CD4 clonotypes were found in common.

It was CD45RO-negative cells, positively selected for CCR7, that made up naive CD8 cells, with terminally differentiated effector memory CD45RA+ cells excluded. Generated by immunoSEQ multiplex PCR, the TCRdb table keeps only in-frame clones and is missing some. The sample consists of 700,000 to 950,000 clones, about 96% of them appearing once. Trimming removed 5 bases at V and 7 bases at J, with 9 bases between. The germline CDR1 and CDR2 sequences are MNHEY and SMNVEV (reference sequence). This CDR3 spans 11 amino acids. Regarding this clone: The antigen remains unidentified.

Source material: naive CD8+ T cells sorted from blood. This sequence originates from a man aged 30-40 years in good health. The J gene is TRBJ2-7, the V gene TRBV27, with D possibly TRBD1 on 6 matching bases. Here the CDR3 reads CASSIQGEQYF. CDR3 in DNA: TGTGCCAGCAGTATACAGGGAGAGCAGTACTTC.